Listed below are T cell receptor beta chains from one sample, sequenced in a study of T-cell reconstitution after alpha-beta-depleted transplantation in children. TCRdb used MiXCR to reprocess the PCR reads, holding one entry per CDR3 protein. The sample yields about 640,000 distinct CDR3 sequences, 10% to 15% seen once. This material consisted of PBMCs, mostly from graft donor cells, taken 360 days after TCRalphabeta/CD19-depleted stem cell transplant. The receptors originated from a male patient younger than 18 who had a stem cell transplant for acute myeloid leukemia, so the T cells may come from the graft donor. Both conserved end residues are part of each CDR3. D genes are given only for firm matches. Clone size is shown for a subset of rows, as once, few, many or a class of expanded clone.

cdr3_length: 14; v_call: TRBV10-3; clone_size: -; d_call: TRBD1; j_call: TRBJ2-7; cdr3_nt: TGTGCCATCAGTGGGACAGGGATGAGTGGAGAGCAGTACTTC; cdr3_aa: CAISGTGMSGEQYF
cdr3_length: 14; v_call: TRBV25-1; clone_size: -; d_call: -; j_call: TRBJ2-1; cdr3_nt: TGTGCCAGCAGTGATTCTCGATCCTACAATGAGCAGTTCTTC; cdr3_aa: CASSDSRSYNEQFF
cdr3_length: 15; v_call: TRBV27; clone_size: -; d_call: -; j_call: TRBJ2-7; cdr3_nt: TGTGCCAGCAGTTTAATAGGGGGAATTATTTACGAGCAGTACTTC; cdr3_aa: CASSLIGGIIYEQYF
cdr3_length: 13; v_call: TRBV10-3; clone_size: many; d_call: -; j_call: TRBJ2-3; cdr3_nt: TGTGCCATCAGTGAGGATCCAACAGATACGCAGTATTTT; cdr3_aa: CAISEDPTDTQYF
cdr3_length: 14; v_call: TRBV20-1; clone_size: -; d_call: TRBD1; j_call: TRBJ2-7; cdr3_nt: TGCAGTGCTAGAATGGCAGGGGGCTTCTACGAGCAGTACTTC; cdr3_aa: CSARMAGGFYEQYF
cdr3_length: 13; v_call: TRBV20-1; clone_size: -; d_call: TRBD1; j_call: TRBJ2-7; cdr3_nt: TGCAGTGCAAACAGGGGGATGAGGGACGAGCAGTACTTC; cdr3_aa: CSANRGMRDEQYF
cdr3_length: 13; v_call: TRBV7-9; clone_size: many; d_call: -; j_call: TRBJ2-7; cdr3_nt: TGTGCCAGCAGAGGAATACCCTCCTACGAGCAGTACTTC; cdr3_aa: CASRGIPSYEQYF
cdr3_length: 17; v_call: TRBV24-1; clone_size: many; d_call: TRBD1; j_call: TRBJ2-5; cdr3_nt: TGTGCCACCAGTGATCGACAGGGTACAGGAATTCGGGAGACCCAGTACTTC; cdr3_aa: CATSDRQGTGIRETQYF
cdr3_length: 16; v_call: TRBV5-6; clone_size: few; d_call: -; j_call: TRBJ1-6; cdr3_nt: TGTGCCAGCAGGGGCCGGTTTGGGGGTTGGAATTCACCCCTCCACTTT; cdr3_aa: CASRGRFGGWNSPLHF
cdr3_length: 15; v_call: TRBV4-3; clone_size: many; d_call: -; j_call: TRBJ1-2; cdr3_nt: TGCGCCAGCAGCTTTACCGGGACTACAAACTATGGCTACACCTTC; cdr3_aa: CASSFTGTTNYGYTF
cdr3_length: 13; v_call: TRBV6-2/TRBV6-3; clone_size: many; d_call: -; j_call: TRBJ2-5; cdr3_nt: TGTGCCAGCACCCCCTTTCGGCAAGAGACCCAGTACTTC; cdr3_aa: CASTPFRQETQYF
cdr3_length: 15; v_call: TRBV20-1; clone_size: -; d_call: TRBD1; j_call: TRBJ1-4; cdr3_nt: TGCAGTGCACCTCTCCCCGGGACAGGGAACGAAAAACTGTTTTTT; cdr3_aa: CSAPLPGTGNEKLFF
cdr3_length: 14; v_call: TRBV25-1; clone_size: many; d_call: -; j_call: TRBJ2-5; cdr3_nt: TGTGCCAGCAGTGAATATTCCGGAGACGAGACCCAGTACTTC; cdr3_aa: CASSEYSGDETQYF
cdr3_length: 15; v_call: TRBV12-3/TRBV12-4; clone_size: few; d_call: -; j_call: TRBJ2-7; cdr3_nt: TGTGCCAGCAGTACCGCAGGGGTCTCCATGGGGGAGCAGTACTTC; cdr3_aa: CASSTAGVSMGEQYF
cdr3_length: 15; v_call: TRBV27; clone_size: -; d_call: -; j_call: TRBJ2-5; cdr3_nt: TGTGCCAGCAGCGGCCCTGGCCAGTGGAAAGAGACCCAGTACTTC; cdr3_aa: CASSGPGQWKETQYF
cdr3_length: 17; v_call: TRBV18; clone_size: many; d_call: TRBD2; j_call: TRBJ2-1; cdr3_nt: TGTGCCAGCTCACCACGGACTAGCGGGACTGCCTACAATGAGCAGTTCTTC; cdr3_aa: CASSPRTSGTAYNEQFF
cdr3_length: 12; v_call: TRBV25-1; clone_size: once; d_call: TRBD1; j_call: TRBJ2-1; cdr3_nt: TGTGCCAGCAGTGACCTCCGACAGGGGCAGTTCTTC; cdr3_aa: CASSDLRQGQFF
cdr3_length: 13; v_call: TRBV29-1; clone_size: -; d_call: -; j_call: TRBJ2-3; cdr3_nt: TGCAGCGTTGATTCGCAGGGGACAGATACGCAGTATTTT; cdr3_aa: CSVDSQGTDTQYF
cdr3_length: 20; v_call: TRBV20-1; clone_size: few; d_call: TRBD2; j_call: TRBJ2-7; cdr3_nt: TGCAGTGCTAGAGATGGGGGGGAGAGCGGGAGGGCTTGGATCGGGTACGAGCAGTACTTC; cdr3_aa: CSARDGGESGRAWIGYEQYF
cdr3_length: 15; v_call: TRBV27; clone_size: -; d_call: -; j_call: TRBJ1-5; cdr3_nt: TGTGCCAGCAGCCACCGGGGGGTACCATGGAAGCCCCAGCATTTT; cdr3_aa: CASSHRGVPWKPQHF
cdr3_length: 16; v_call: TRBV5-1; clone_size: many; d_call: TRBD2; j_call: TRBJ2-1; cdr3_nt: TGCGCCAGCAGCTTGGGGGCTAGCGGAGCCTACAATGAGCAGTTCTTC; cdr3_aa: CASSLGASGAYNEQFF
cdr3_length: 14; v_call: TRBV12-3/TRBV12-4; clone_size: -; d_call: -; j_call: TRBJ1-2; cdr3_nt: TGTGCCAGCAGTTTTCGAACAGAAATATATGGCTACACCTTC; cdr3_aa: CASSFRTEIYGYTF
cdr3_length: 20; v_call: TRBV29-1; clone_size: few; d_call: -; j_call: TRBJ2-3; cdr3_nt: TGCAGCGTTGTTAGGAGGGAGGACCCACCTGTGGGGAAGCGCGGAGATACGCAGTATTTT; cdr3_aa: CSVVRREDPPVGKRGDTQYF
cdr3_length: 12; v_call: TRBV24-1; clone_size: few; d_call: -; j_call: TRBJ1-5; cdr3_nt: TGTGCCACCAGCCTCCGGGCCGGGGCCCAGCATTTT; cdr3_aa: CATSLRAGAQHF
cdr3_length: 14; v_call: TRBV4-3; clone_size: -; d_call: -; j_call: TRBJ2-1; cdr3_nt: TGCGCCAGCAGCCGGGACCATACCTACAATGAGCAGTTCTTC; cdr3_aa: CASSRDHTYNEQFF
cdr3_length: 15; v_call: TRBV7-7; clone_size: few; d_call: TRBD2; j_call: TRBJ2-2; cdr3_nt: TGTGCTAGCAGTCGGACTAGCGGGAGCACCGGGGAGCTGTTTTTT; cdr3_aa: CASSRTSGSTGELFF
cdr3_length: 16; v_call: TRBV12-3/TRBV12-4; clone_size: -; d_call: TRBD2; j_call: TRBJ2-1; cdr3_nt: TGTGCCAGCGGAGGGGCAACGGGACTAGCCTACAATGAGCAGTTCTTC; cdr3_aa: CASGGATGLAYNEQFF
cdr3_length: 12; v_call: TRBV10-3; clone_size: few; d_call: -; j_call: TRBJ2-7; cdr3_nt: TGTGCCGTCCGCCGGGGGTTGGGCGAGCAGTACTTC; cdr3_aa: CAVRRGLGEQYF
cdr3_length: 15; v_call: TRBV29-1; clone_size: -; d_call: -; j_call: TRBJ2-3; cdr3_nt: TGCAGCGGGACTGGGACCACCGGGGTATCAGATACGCAGTATTTT; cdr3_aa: CSGTGTTGVSDTQYF
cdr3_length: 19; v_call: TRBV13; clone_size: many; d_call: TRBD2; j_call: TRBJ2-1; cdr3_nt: TGTGCCAGCAGCTTATTAGCTAGCGGGGGCTCGAGCTCCTACAATGAGCAGTTCTTC; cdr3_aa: CASSLLASGGSSSYNEQFF
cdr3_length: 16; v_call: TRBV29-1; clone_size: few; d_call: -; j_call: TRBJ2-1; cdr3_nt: TGCAGCGTTGAAGAAAGGGGGGCCCAGAGTTTCAATGAGCAGTTCTTC; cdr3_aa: CSVEERGAQSFNEQFF
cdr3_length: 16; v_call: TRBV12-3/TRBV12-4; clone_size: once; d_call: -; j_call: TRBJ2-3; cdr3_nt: TGTGCCAGCATTACGGGGCCACCAGGGGGCACAGATACGCAGTATTTT; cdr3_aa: CASITGPPGGTDTQYF